This T cell receptor (beta chain) was retrieved from a study of T cells after yellow fever vaccination. MiXCR, applied by TCRdb to the 5' RACE reads, yields one record per CDR3 protein. The repertoire consists of over 250,000 distinct CDR3 sequences, with around 4.9% occurring once and the leading ten covering under 3.5%. Trimming cost V 5 bases and J 0 bases, with 10 bases left between them. In germline, CDR1 is SEHNR, CDR2 FQNEAQ (reference sequence). There are 14 residues in the CDR3. Specimen: CD4+ T cells sorted from PBMCs, collected on the day of the yellow fever booster vaccination. The chain links TRBV7-9 to TRBJ1-1; D is uncertain. The origin of this receptor is a man between 18 and 35 years old who received the YFV17D yellow fever vaccine. This CDR3 reads CASSANTMNTEAFF. CDR3 in DNA: TGTGCCAGCAGCGCCAATACAATGAACACTGAAGCTTTCTTT.